These 19 T cell receptor beta chains were all obtained from the same sample, sequenced in a study of T cells expressing NK-cell markers. With the 5' RACE reads reprocessed, TCRdb shows one record per CDR3 protein and no DNA. This sample's table has approximately 110,000 distinct CDR3 sequences. Material: blood T cells: a sorted CD56 or NKG2C T cell subset, CD4+ or CD8+ T cells, or bulk PBMC T cells (not recorded which). These receptors all stem from a woman aged 18-70 years in good health.

This chain connects TRBV6-2 or TRBV6-3 to TRBJ2-1; the D gene TCRdb calls, TRBD1, cannot be checked with no DNA. Germline CDR1 is MNHEY and CDR2 is SVGEGT. The CDR3 has 13 amino acids. The chain's CDR3 is CASRAAGADEQFF.

The J gene is TRBJ1-1, the V gene TRBV7-9; TCRdb designates TRBD1, a call that cannot be tested without DNA. CDR1 is SEHNR, CDR2 FQNEAQ, per germline (reference sequence). The CDR3 totals 13 residues. The CDR3 is CASSFRGNTEAFF. The full variable domain, with the rest looked up from reference TRBV7-9 and TRBJ1-1, is DTGVSQNPRHKITKRGQNVTFRCDPISEHNRLYWYRQTLGQGPEFLTYFQNEAQLEKSRLLSDRFSAERPKGSFSTLEIQRTEQGDSAMYLCASSFRGNTEAFFGQGTRLTVV.

The J gene is TRBJ2-5, the V gene TRBV11-1; TCRdb's D gene call, TRBD1, goes unchecked for lack of DNA. Per the germline V gene, CDR1 is SGHAT and CDR2 is FQDESV (reference sequence). There are 14 residues in the CDR3. The CDR3 is CASSHGTVQETQYF. Based on the CDR3 plus reference TRBV11-1 and TRBJ2-5, the full variable domain is EAEVAQSPRYKITEKSQAVAFWCDPISGHATLYWYRQILGQGPELLVQFQDESVVDDSQLPKDRFSAERLKGVDSTLKIQPAELGDSAMYLCASSHGTVQETQYFGPGTRLLVL.

This chain connects TRBV20-1 to TRBJ1-1. The CDR3 is 12 residues long. Germline V lookup: CDR1 DFQATT, CDR2 SNEGSKA (reference sequence). CDR3 sequence reads: CSALGREVEAFF.

The V and J genes are TRBV7-8 and TRBJ2-2; TCRdb's D call of TRBD1 is untestable without DNA. The V gene's germline CDR1 is SGHVS and CDR2 FQNEAQ. CDR3 length: 15 residues. The CDR3 sequence: CASGETAPNTGELFF.

This chain connects TRBV7-9 to TRBJ1-4. The germline V gene has CDR1 SEHNR and CDR2 FQNEAQ (reference sequence). The CDR3 has 12 residues. CDR3 protein: CASSSTGEKLFF.

V usage is TRBV12-5 and J usage is TRBJ2-5; without DNA, the TCRdb call of TRBD1 cannot be checked. Germline CDR1 is LGHNT and CDR2 is FRNRAP. The CDR3 has 16 amino acids. CDR3 loop: CASGTTSGGVRETQYF.

V usage is TRBV9 and J usage is TRBJ2-1; without DNA, the TCRdb call of TRBD2 cannot be checked. The CDR3 is 17 amino acids. CDR1 and CDR2 from the germline V gene are SGDLS and YYNGEE. CDR3 in amino acids: CASSGGRGGPRAHEQFF.

V is TRBV4-3 and J is TRBJ2-3; TCRdb designates TRBD2, a call that cannot be tested without DNA. CDR3 length: 17 amino acids. Germline V CDR1 and CDR2: LGHNA, YSLEER. CDR3 in amino acids: CASSQDDASEITDTQYF.

The gene calls are TRBV6-5 and TRBJ2-2; the TCRdb D gene call, TRBD1, has no DNA to confirm it. The germline gives CDR1 MNHEY, CDR2 SVGAGI. This CDR3 region has 17 residues. The CDR3 loop is CASSYSEATDVPGELFF.

The V gene is TRBV27, the J gene TRBJ2-1; TCRdb's D call, TRBD1, is unchecked because there is no DNA. CDR3 length: 14 residues. Germline loops: CDR1 MNHEY, CDR2 SMNVEV (reference sequence). The CDR3 here is CASSDRDPYNEQFF.

V gene TRBV29-1 combines with J gene TRBJ2-1; TCRdb's D call of TRBD1 is untestable without DNA. Germline-derived CDR1 and CDR2 are SQVTM and ANQGSEA. This CDR3 is built from 13 residues. The CDR3 reads CSVGPGGFNEQFF.

The CDR3 reads CSVDDHNEQFF. This sequence joins TRBV29-1 and TRBJ2-1. The CDR3 has 11 amino acids. The germline V gene has CDR1 SQVTM and CDR2 ANQGSEA.

The chain recombines TRBV12-3 or TRBV12-4 with TRBJ2-1; TCRdb picks TRBD1, but there is no DNA to check that call. The CDR3 extends over 16 amino acids. CDR3 sequence reads: CASSPPPDNSYNEQFF.

The gene calls are TRBV4-2 and TRBJ2-7; no DNA is available, so the TRBD2 call from TCRdb remains unchecked. This CDR3 spans 16 amino acids. Germline CDR1 reads LGHNA; CDR2 reads YNFKEQ. The CDR3 protein is CASSQEGSGSSYEQYF.

The chain recombines TRBV20-1 with TRBJ1-2. Germline V lookup: CDR1 DFQATT, CDR2 SNEGSKA (reference sequence). The CDR3 is made up of 11 amino acids. The CDR3 sequence: CSARGLGGYTF.

The V and J genes are TRBV11-2 and TRBJ1-1. The V gene's germline CDR1 is SGHAT and CDR2 FQNNGV. The CDR3 length is 14 residues. CDR3 sequence reads: CASSLGLMNTEAFF.

V and J are TRBV9 and TRBJ2-1. From germline, CDR1 is SGDLS and CDR2 YYNGEE. The CDR3 has 15 amino acids. The CDR3 here is CASSPWDSSYNEQFF.

V is TRBV4-3 and J is TRBJ2-1; the TRBD2 assignment by TCRdb is unverifiable without DNA. Per the germline V gene, CDR1 is LGHNA and CDR2 is YSLEER. The CDR3 runs 20 residues. CDR3: CASSQSPGLAGGPPINEQFF.